The entry below gives a single T cell receptor (beta chain) sequence along with its context. Its antigen is not known. A second 7 to 11 cycle PCR used barcoded and J-beta primers. TCRdb redid the calling of the 5' RACE reads with MiXCR, one entry per CDR3 protein. The sample contains 1.5 million to 2 million distinct CDR3 sequences, just under 50% of which appear only once. The entry originates in a study of blood T cells in healthy people across ages. General observations from the study: Researchers said unsorted PBMCs prevented a conclusive naive versus antigen-experienced comparison. Long-lived and aged donors differed, with more naive CD4+ cells and higher diversity in the long-lived. With donor CMV status unknown, expanded clonotype changes were possibly confounded.

The V and J ends lost 4 bases and 7 bases, in that order; junction bases with no gene match: 7. The CDR3 spans 14 residues. CDR1 and CDR2 (germline): SEHNR, FQNEAQ (reference sequence). The TCR originated in a woman aged 40-49 years in good health. Input material: blood. This chain uses TRBV7-9 with TRBJ2-1, with TRBD1 identical over 7 bases. This CDR3 is CASSSNRGGNEQFF. The CDR3 DNA is TGTGCCAGCAGCTCGAACAGGGGTGGGAATGAGCAGTTCTTC.